This T cell receptor beta chain was recorded in a study of cytotoxic CD8 clonotypes in ibrutinib-treated CLL. Study as a whole: A median about 11 months of treatment, range 6 to 36, preceded the collection of response samples. General study findings and limits: Elevated clonality accompanied ibrutinib response, with a return toward baseline values at progression.

Of note for this clone: Its specificity is unknown.

Clones were read by immunoSEQ multiplex PCR, and TCRdb kept only the in-frame ones, dropping some. The table shows about 97,000 clones, with roughly four fifths occurring only once. The CDR3 is made up of 15 amino acids. The V gene's germline CDR1 is SGDLS and CDR2 YYNGEE. V was cut by 4 bases and J by 5 bases, with 16 bases left in between. The genes are TRBV9 and TRBJ1-5; D perhaps matches TRBD1 (6 bases). This TCR came from a human donor with chronic lymphocytic leukemia. Sequenced material: PBMCs, taken after 24 months of ibrutinib treatment. Here the CDR3 reads CASSSTGDNYQPQHF. CDR3 bases: TGTGCCAGCAGCTCGACAGGCGACAACTATCAGCCCCAGCATTTT.